This T cell receptor (beta chain) stems from a study of graft-versus-host responses after intestinal transplantation. On the study more broadly: Isolated intestinal, liver-intestinal, or multivisceral transplants had been given to the recipients.

The assay was immunoSEQ multiplex PCR, and TCRdb's table has in-frame clones only and misses some. The data show about 110,000 clones, approximately 92% seen once. Details on this clone: Its target is unknown.

Germline loops: CDR1 LNHDA, CDR2 SQIVND (reference sequence). The CDR3 has 14 residues. Trimming took off 9 bases at V and 1 base at J, with 12 bases between the two ends. The clonotype comes from a human donor who received an intestinal transplant. The sample in question was unstimulated CD8+ T cells sorted from spleen or lymph node cells, obtained before intestinal transplant. The chain has TRBV19 and TRBJ2-2, with D perhaps TRBD2 (6 bases). CDR3 residues: CASGGALNTGELFF. CDR3 sequence (DNA): TGTGCCAGCGGGGGAGCCTTGAACACCGGGGAGCTGTTTTTT.